The 21 T cell receptor beta chains presented below share a single source sample, sequenced in a study of shared clonotypes between healthy human individuals. Sequencing was performed with immunoSEQ multiplex PCR; in TCRdb, only in-frame clones are kept and a portion is missing. The sample carries approximately 470,000 clones, around 80% recorded once. The sample consisted of PBMCs. The receptors stem from a woman aged 40 to 55 in good health. Some clones in this sample may be carry-over from other donors' samples.

This clone has just one count. The J gene is TRBJ2-2, the V gene TRBV7-9; 9 positions agree with TRBD2. This CDR3 has 16 amino acids. V was clipped by 8 bases and J by 4 bases; unmatched bases: 11. Germline values: CDR1 SEHNR, CDR2 FQNEAQ (reference sequence). This CDR3 reads CASDFRAGGITGELFF. CDR3 nucleotides: TGTGCCAGCGACTTCCGGGCGGGAGGGATCACCGGGGAGCTGTTTTTT.

CDR3 residues: CASSRLAGQETQYF. The CDR3 coding sequence is TGTGCCAGCTCCCGACTAGCGGGACAAGAGACCCAGTACTTC. The rearrangement links TRBV27 to TRBJ2-5; TRBD2 matches at 11 bases. This CDR3 comprises 14 residues. V trimming: 8 bases; J trimming: 2 bases; junction bases outside the gene matches: 4. The germline V gene has CDR1 MNHEY and CDR2 SMNVEV (reference sequence).

The genes are TRBV11-2 and TRBJ2-7; 7 bases line up with TRBD2. Germline V gene lookup returns CDR1 SGHAT and CDR2 FQNNGV. V trimming: 4 bases; J trimming: 8 bases; junction bases outside the gene matches: 17. The CDR3 is made up of 16 amino acids. DNA for the CDR3: TGTGCCAGCAGCTCAATACGTGGCGGGAGCGGCTTCCAGCAGTACTTC. Translation gives CASSSIRGGSGFQQYF.

The rearrangement links TRBV19 to TRBJ1-2, with D perhaps matching TRBD1 (6 bases). The CDR3 has 16 residues. V was cut by 7 bases and J by 8 bases, with 26 bases left in between. Germline CDR1 LNHDA, CDR2 SQIVND (reference sequence). CDR3 region: CASTSNPDRGRYGYTF. CDR3 bases: TGTGCCAGTACCTCAAACCCGGACAGAGGGCGTTACGGCTACACCTTC.

This chain connects TRBV4-1 to TRBJ1-2; D is possibly TRBD1 (6 bases). V gave up 0 bases and J gave up 6 bases, with 17 bases separating them. This CDR3 is 16 amino acids long. Germline V gene sequence: CDR1 MGHRA, CDR2 YSYEKL. CDR3 in amino acids: CASSQEQGFGEDGYTF. The CDR3 coding sequence is TGCGCCAGCAGCCAAGAACAGGGATTCGGGGAAGATGGCTACACCTTC.

The chain combines TRBV5-1 with TRBJ2-5; 16 bases line up with TRBD2. Germline CDR1 reads SGHRS; CDR2 reads YFSETQ. CDR3 size: 16 residues. With V trimmed by 6 bases and J by 4 bases, 6 bases remained unmatched. Here the CDR3 DNA reads TGCGCCAGCATGGGACTAGCGGGAGGGCCGGGAGAGACCCAGTACTTC. It yields the protein CASMGLAGGPGETQYF.

The J gene is TRBJ2-5, the V gene TRBV6-9; TRBD1 is a possible D gene (6 bases). Deletions cut 6 bases from V and 0 bases from J, with 20 bases between. Per the germline V gene, CDR1 is MNHGY and CDR2 is SVAAGI. CDR3 size: 17 residues. Here the CDR3 DNA reads TGTGCCAGCAGCCCCACCCCAGGGGATTGGTACCAAGAGACCCAGTACTTC. Its protein product is CASSPTPGDWYQETQYF.

The chain combines TRBV7-9 with TRBJ2-7; D possibly matches TRBD1 or TRBD2 (5 bases each). The V end was cut by 0 bases, the J end by 0 bases, with 6 bases between. This CDR3 is built from 14 residues. Germline-derived CDR1 and CDR2 are SEHNR and FQNEAQ (reference sequence). The CDR3: CASSLAGVSYEQYF. DNA of the CDR3: TGTGCCAGCAGCTTAGCGGGGGTCTCCTACGAGCAGTACTTC.

V is TRBV5-1 and J is TRBJ2-5; 10 bases align to TRBD2. J was trimmed by 1 base and V by 0 bases; bases with no gene match: 6. This CDR3 contains 17 residues. Per germline, CDR1 SGHRS and CDR2 YFSETQ. The CDR3 DNA reads TGCGCCAGCAGCTTGGGAGCGGGAGGGCCGAGCCAAGAGACCCAGTACTTC. Amino acids: CASSLGAGGPSQETQYF.

This sequence joins TRBV28 and TRBJ2-5; 10 nucleotides agree with TRBD1. The CDR3 is 15 residues long. Per germline, CDR1 MDHEN and CDR2 SYDVKM. The ends lost 3 bases at V and 11 bases at J; junction bases unmatched: 12. This CDR3 is CASSLRPGTGEGQYF. As DNA, the CDR3 is TGTGCCAGCAGTTTGCGGCCCGGGACAGGGGAGGGGCAGTACTTC.

This clone was detected only a few times. The V and J genes are TRBV5-1 and TRBJ2-7; tentatively, D is TRBD2 (5 bases). V was cut by 6 bases and J by 4 bases, with 23 bases left in between. Germline V gives CDR1 SGHRS, CDR2 YFSETQ. This CDR3 has 16 residues. CDR3 sequence (DNA): TGCGCCAGCAACCTCGAGGGTCCAGCGTACCGGTACGAGCAGTACTTC. Its protein product is CASNLEGPAYRYEQYF. Looking up the rest from reference TRBV5-1 and TRBJ2-7 gives the full variable domain: KAGVTQTPRYLIKTRGQQVTLSCSPISGHRSVSWYQQTPGQGLQFLFEYFSETQRNKGNFPGRFSGRQFSNSRSEMNVSTLELGDSALYLCASNLEGPAYRYEQYFGPGTRLTVT.

The chain joins TRBV28 to TRBJ2-3; the D gene is possibly TRBD1 (6 bases). CDR1 and CDR2 from the germline V gene are MDHEN and SYDVKM. V lost 6 bases and J lost 10, with 29 bases in between. The CDR3 is made up of 17 amino acids. In nucleotides, the CDR3 is TGTGCCAGCAGACCTCCAGGGGACCCCCTGCTAACCAGGGCGCAGTATTTT. Residues: CASRPPGDPLLTRAQYF.

The CDR3 DNA reads as TGTGCCAGCAGCGGGCGTGCAGGTGACTATGGCTACACCTTC. Residues: CASSGRAGDYGYTF. The chain carries TRBV13 and TRBJ1-2; no reliable D call. CDR1 is PRHDT, CDR2 FYEKMQ, per germline (reference sequence). The length of the CDR3 is 14 residues. The V end lost 5 bases, the J end lost 3 bases, and 13 bases lay between the germline ends.

This chain connects TRBV7-8 to TRBJ2-1; D not resolved. V lost 3 bases and J 0 bases, leaving 9 bases between the germline ends. From germline, CDR1 is SGHVS and CDR2 FQNEAQ. This CDR3 spans 15 amino acids. Written as DNA, the CDR3 is TGTGCCAGCAGCTTGAACGGGTACTCCTACAATGAGCAGTTCTTC. It codes for CASSLNGYSYNEQFF.

The genes are TRBV5-1 and TRBJ2-7, with TRBD2 matching 10 bases. This CDR3 region has 16 residues. The ends lost 1 base at V and 3 bases at J; junction bases unmatched: 7. The germline gives CDR1 SGHRS, CDR2 YFSETQ. In DNA form, the CDR3 reads TGCGCCAGCAGCTTGAACGGACTAGCGGTAGACTACGAGCAGTACTTC. Translation gives CASSLNGLAVDYEQYF.

The chain recombines TRBV19 with TRBJ2-7, with 7 positions matching TRBD1. Germline assignment: CDR1 LNHDA and CDR2 SQIVND (reference sequence). The CDR3 runs to 15 residues. The J segment lost 3 bases and the V segment lost 3 bases, leaving 8 bases of the junction unmatched. In nucleotides, the CDR3 is TGTGCCAGTAGTATTAGTAGGGACAGCGGCTACGAGCAGTACTTC. Translation: CASSISRDSGYEQYF.

The chain employs TRBV28 and TRBJ2-7, with 11 bases matching TRBD1. The CDR3 is made up of 15 amino acids. CDR1 and CDR2 (germline): MDHEN, SYDVKM. V was clipped by 7 bases and J by 4 bases; unmatched bases: 9. The CDR3 loop reads CASTPGQGVRYEQYF. The CDR3 DNA is TGTGCCAGCACCCCGGGACAGGGGGTAAGGTACGAGCAGTACTTC.

The rearrangement links TRBV19 to TRBJ2-1; 9 nucleotides line up with TRBD1. V shed 6 bases and J 7 bases; nucleotides not matched to a gene: 7. Looked up from germline, CDR1 is LNHDA and CDR2 is SQIVND (reference sequence). The CDR3 has 14 residues. CDR3 loop: CASRRDRDMNEQFF. The CDR3 DNA is TGTGCCAGTAGGCGGGACAGGGATATGAATGAGCAGTTCTTC.

V is TRBV19 and J is TRBJ2-6; D may be TRBD1 (6 bases). The CDR3 has 16 residues. V was shortened by 1 base and J by 3 bases, with 10 bases between the two germline ends. From germline, CDR1 is LNHDA and CDR2 SQIVND (reference sequence). CDR3 loop: CASSIVSGDGANVLTF. The CDR3 nucleotides are TGTGCCAGTAGTATAGTATCAGGGGATGGGGCCAACGTCCTGACTTTC.

The V gene is TRBV6-1, the J gene TRBJ2-3, with a weak D call TRBD2 (6 bases). V gave up 5 bases and J gave up 2 bases, with 11 bases separating them. The CDR3 extends over 14 amino acids. Per the germline V gene, CDR1 is MNHNS and CDR2 is SASEGT. This chain's CDR3 is CASSYSGATDTQYF. As DNA, the CDR3 is TGTGCCAGCAGTTATAGCGGAGCCACAGATACGCAGTATTTT.

The rearrangement joins TRBV18 to TRBJ2-7; D call uncertain. In germline, CDR1 is KGHSH, CDR2 LQKENI. The germline V and J ends were trimmed by 1 base and 3 bases, with 7 bases remaining between them. The CDR3 contains 13 residues. The CDR3 reads CASSPRSHYEQYF. The CDR3 DNA follows: TGTGCCAGCTCACCACGGAGTCACTACGAGCAGTACTTC. The variable domain in full, completed from reference TRBV18 and TRBJ2-7, reads NAGVMQNPRHLVRRRGQEARLRCSPMKGHSHVYWYRQLPEEGLKFMVYLQKENIIDESGMPKERFSAEFPKEGPSILRIQQVVRGDSAAYFCASSPRSHYEQYFGPGTRLTVT.